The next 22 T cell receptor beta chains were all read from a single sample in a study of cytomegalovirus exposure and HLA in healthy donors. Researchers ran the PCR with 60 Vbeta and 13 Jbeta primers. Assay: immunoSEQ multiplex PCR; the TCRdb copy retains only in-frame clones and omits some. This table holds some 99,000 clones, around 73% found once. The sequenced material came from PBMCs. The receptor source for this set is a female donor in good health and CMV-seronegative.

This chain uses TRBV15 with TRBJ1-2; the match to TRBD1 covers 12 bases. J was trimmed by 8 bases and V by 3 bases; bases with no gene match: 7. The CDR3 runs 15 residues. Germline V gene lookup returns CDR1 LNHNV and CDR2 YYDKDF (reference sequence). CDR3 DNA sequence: TGTGCCACCAGCAGGAGGGACAGGGGGCTGAGCGGCTACACCTTC. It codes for CATSRRDRGLSGYTF.

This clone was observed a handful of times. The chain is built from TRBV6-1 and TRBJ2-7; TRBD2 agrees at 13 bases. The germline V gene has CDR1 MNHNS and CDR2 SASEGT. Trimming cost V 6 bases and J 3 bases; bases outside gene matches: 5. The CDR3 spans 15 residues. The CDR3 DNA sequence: TGTGCCAGCAGCTCCGGACTAGCGGGGGTCTACGAGCAGTACTTC. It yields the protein CASSSGLAGVYEQYF.

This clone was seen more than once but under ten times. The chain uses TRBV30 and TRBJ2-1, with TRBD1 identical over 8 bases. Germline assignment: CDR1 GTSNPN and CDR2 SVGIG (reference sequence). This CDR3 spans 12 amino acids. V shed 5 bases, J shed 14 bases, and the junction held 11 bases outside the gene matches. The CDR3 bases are TGTGCCTGGGGAAGGACAGGGCCACTGGAGTTCTTC. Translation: CAWGRTGPLEFF.

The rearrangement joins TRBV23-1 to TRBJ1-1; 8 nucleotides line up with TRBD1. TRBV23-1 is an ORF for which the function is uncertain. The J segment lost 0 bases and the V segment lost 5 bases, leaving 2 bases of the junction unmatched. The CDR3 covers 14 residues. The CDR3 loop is CASSWDRMNTEAFF. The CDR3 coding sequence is TGCGCCAGCAGTTGGGACAGGATGAACACTGAAGCTTTCTTT.

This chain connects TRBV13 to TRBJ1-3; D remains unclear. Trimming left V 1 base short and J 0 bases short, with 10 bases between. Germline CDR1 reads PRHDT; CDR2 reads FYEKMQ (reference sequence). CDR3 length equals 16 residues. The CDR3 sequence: CASSLVGFRSGNTIYF. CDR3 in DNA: TGTGCCAGCAGCTTAGTCGGGTTCCGCTCTGGAAACACCATATATTTT.

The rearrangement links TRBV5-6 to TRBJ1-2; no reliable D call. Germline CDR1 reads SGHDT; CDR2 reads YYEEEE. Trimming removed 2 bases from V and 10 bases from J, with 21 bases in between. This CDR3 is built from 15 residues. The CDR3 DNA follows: TGTGCCAGCAGCTTTTGGCAGGCGATATTGGGTGTCTACACCTTC. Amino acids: CASSFWQAILGVYTF.

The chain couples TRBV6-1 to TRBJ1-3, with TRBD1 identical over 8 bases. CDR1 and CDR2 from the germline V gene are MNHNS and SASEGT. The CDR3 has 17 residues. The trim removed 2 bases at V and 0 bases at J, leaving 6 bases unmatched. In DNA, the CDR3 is TGTGCCAGCAGTGAAAAGGGGACAGGACGCTCTGGAAACACCATATATTTT. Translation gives CASSEKGTGRSGNTIYF.

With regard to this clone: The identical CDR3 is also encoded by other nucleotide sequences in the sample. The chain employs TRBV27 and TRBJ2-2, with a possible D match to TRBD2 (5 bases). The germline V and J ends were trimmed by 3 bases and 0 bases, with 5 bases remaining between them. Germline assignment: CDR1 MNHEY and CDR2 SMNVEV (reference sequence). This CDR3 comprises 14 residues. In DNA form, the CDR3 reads TGTGCCAGCAGTTTCGGGGCGAACACCGGGGAGCTGTTTTTT. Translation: CASSFGANTGELFF.

CDR3 loop: CASSPPVEQLDTQYF. The CDR3 nucleotides read TGCGCCAGCAGCCCCCCAGTCGAACAATTAGATACGCAGTATTTT. The chain has TRBV5-1 and TRBJ2-3; no clear D. The V and J ends lost 4 bases and 5 bases respectively, with 17 bases between them. Germline V gene data show CDR1 as SGHRS and CDR2 as YFSETQ. The CDR3 runs 15 residues.

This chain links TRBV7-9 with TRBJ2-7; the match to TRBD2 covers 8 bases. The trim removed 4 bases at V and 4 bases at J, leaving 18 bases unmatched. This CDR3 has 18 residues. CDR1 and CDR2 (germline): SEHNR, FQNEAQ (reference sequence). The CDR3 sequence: CASSSIGGGGPVGYEQYF. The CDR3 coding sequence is TGTGCCAGCAGCTCTATCGGGGGCGGGGGGCCGGTCGGGTACGAGCAGTACTTC.

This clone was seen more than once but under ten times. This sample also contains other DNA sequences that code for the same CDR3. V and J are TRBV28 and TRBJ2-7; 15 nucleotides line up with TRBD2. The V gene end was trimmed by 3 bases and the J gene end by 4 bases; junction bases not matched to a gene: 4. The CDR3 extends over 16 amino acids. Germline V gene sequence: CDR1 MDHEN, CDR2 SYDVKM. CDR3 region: CASSFGGTSGGYEQYF. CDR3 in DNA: TGTGCCAGCAGTTTTGGCGGGACTAGCGGGGGGTACGAGCAGTACTTC.

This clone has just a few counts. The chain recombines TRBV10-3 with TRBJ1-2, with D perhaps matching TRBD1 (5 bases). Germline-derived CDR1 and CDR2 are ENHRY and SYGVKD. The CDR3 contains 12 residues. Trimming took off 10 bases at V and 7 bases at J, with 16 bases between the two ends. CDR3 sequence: CATRGDKGGYTF. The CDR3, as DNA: TGTGCCACCCGGGGGGATAAGGGTGGCTACACCTTC.

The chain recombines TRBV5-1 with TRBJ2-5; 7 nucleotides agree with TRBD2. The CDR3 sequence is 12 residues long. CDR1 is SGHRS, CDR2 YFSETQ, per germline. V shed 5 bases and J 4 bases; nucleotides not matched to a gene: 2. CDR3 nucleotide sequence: TGCGCCAGCAGGGCGGGAGTAGAGACCCAGTACTTC. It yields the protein CASRAGVETQYF.

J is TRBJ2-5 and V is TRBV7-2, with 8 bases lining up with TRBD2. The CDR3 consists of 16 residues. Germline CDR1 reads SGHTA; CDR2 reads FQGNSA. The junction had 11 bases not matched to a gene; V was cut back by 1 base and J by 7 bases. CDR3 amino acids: CASSLVSGSPPGTQYF. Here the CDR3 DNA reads TGTGCCAGCAGCTTAGTGAGCGGGAGTCCCCCAGGGACCCAGTACTTC.

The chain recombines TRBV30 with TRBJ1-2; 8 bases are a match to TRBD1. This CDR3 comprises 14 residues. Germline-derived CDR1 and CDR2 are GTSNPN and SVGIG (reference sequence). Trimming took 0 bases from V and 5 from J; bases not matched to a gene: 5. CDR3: CAWSVLDRGYGYTF. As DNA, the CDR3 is TGTGCCTGGAGTGTATTAGACAGGGGTTATGGCTACACCTTC.

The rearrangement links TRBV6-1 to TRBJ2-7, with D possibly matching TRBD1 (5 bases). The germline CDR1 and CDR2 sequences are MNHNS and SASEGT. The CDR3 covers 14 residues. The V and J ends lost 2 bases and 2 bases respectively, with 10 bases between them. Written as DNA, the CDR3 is TGTGCCAGCAGTGAATTTGACAGTCCCTACGAGCAGTACTTC. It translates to CASSEFDSPYEQYF.

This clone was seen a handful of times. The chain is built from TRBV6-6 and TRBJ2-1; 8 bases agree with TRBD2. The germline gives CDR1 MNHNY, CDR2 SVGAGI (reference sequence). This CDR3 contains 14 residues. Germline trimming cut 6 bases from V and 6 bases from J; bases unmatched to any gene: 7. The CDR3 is CASRTGGPTNEQFF. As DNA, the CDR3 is TGTGCCAGCAGAACGGGGGGGCCCACCAATGAGCAGTTCTTC.

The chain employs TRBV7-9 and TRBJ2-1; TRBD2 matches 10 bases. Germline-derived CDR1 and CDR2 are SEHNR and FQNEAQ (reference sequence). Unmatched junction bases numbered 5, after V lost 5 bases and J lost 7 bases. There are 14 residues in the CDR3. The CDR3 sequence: CASSRLAGTNEQFF. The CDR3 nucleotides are TGTGCCAGCAGCCGACTAGCGGGTACAAATGAGCAGTTCTTC.

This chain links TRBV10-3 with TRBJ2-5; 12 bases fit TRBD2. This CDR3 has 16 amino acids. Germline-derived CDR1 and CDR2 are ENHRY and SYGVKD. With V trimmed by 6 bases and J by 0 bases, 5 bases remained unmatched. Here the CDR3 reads CAIRGGTSGYQETQYF. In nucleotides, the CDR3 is TGTGCCATCAGGGGGGGGACTAGCGGGTACCAAGAGACCCAGTACTTC.

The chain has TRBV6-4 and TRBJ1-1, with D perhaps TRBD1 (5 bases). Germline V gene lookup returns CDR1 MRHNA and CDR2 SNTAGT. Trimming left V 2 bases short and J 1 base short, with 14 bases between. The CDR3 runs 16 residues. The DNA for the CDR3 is TGTGCCAGCAGTGACCCAGGGTTTGGGTCGAACACTGAAGCTTTCTTT. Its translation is CASSDPGFGSNTEAFF.

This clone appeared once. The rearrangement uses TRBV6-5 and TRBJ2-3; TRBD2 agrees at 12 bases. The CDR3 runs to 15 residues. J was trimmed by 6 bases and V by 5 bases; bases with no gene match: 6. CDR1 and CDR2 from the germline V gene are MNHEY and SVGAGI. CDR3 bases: TGTGCCAGCAGTAGCTCTAGCGGGAGGGGGGATACGCAGTATTTT. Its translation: CASSSSSGRGDTQYF.

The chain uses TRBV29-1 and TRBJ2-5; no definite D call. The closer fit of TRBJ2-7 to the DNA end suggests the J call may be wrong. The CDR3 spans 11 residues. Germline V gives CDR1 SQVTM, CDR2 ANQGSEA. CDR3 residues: CSVAQDYEQYF. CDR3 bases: TGCAGCGTTGCTCAGGACTACGAGCAGTACTTC.